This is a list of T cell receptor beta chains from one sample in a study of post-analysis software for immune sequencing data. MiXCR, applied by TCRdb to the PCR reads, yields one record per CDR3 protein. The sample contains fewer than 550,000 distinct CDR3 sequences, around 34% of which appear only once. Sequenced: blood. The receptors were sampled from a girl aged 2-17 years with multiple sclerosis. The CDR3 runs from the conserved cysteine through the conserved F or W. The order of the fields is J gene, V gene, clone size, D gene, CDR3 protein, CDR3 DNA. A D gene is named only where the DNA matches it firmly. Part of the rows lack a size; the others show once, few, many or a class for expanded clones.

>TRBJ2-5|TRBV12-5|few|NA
CASGSPHGTQYF
TGTGCTAGTGGTTCCCCCCACGGGACCCAGTACTTC
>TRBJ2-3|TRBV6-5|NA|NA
CASSYSGTPLYF
TGTGCCAGCAGTTACTCCGGGACACCTTTGTATTTT
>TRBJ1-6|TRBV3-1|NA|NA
CASSQEGYSPLHF
TGTGCCAGCAGCCAAGAAGGCTATTCACCCCTCCACTTT
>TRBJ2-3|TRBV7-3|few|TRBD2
CASSVISGGARDTQYF
TGTGCCAGCAGCGTCATTAGCGGGGGGGCTAGAGATACGCAGTATTTT
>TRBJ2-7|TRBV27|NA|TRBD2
CASSLWAGGEIYNEQYF
TGTGCCAGCAGTTTATGGGCTGGGGGGGAGATATACAATGAGCAGTACTTC
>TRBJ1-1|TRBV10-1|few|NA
CASSPPGRTTEAFF
TGCGCCAGCAGCCCACCAGGACGGACCACTGAAGCTTTCTTT
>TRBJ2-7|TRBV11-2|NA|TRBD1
CASSLVGTGHYEQYF
TGTGCCAGCAGCTTAGTTGGGACAGGCCACTACGAGCAGTACTTC
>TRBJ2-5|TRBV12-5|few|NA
CASGSGETQYF
TGTGCTAGTGGCTCAGGAGAGACCCAGTACTTC
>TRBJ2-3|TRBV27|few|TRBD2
CASSRPLAGLTDTQYF
TGTGCCAGCAGTAGGCCCTTAGCGGGGCTCACAGATACGCAGTATTTT
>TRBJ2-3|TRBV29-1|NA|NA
CSVEIAWATDTQYF
TGCAGCGTTGAAATTGCCTGGGCGACAGATACGCAGTATTTT
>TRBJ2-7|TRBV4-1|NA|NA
CASSPQAGVAYEQYF
TGCGCCAGCAGCCCTCAGGCCGGGGTCGCCTACGAGCAGTACTTC
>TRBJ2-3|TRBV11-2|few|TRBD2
CASGAGGTDTQYF
TGTGCCAGTGGAGCGGGGGGCACAGATACGCAGTATTTT
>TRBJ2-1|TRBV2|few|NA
CAIVGDTSSYNEQFF
TGTGCCATAGTGGGGGACACTAGCTCCTACAATGAGCAGTTCTTC
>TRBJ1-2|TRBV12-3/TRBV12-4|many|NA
CASSRGYGYTF
TGTGCCAGCAGTCGGGGTTATGGCTACACCTTC
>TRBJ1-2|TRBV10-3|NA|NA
CAISESPGGVYTF
TGTGCCATCAGTGAGTCCCCGGGAGGCGTTTACACCTTC
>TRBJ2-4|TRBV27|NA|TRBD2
CASSFAGVAKNIQYF
TGTGCCAGCAGTTTCGCGGGGGTAGCCAAAAACATTCAGTACTTC
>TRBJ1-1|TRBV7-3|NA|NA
CASSSSGRGTEAFF
TGTGCCAGCAGCTCGTCGGGGCGAGGGACTGAAGCTTTCTTT
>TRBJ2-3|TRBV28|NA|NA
CASSADTTDTQYF
TGTGCCAGCAGTGCAGACACCACAGATACGCAGTATTTT
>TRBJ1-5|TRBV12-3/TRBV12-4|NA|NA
CASSSIKILGQGLSLNQPQHF
TGTGCCAGCAGTTCTATTAAAATCCTTGGGCAGGGTCTATCCCTTAATCAGCCCCAGCATTTT
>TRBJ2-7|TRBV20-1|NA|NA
CSAKRAGSNYYEQYF
TGCAGTGCTAAGAGGGCCGGGTCGAATTACTACGAGCAGTACTTC
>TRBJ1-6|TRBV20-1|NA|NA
CSASTQGSDSPLHF
TGCAGTGCTAGCACTCAGGGGTCGGATTCACCCCTCCACTTT
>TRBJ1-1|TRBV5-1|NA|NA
CASSSGDTLNTEAFF
TGCGCCAGCAGCTCGGGGGACACCCTGAACACTGAAGCTTTCTTT
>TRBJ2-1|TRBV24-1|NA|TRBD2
CATSDRRGSHNEQFF
TGTGCCACCAGTGATCGGCGGGGGTCCCACAATGAGCAGTTCTTC
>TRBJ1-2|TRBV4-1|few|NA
CASSQEQFMNYGYTF
TGCGCCAGCAGCCAAGAACAGTTTATGAACTATGGCTACACCTTC
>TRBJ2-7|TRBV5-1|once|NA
CASSYSTGPTGEQYF
TGCGCCAGCAGCTACTCCACAGGGCCGACGGGCGAGCAGTACTTC
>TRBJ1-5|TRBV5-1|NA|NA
CASSTAGLENQPQHF
TGCGCCAGCAGCACTGCAGGGTTGGAAAATCAGCCCCAGCATTTT
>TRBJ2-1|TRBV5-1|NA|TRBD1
CASSLADRAHNEQFF
TGCGCCAGCAGCTTGGCCGACAGGGCCCACAATGAGCAGTTCTTC
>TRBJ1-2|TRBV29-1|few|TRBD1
CSVASDRGNGYTF
TGCAGCGTTGCCTCCGACAGGGGGAATGGCTACACCTTC
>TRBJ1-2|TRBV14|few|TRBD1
CASSETQPGQGPYGYTF
TGTGCCAGCAGCGAAACCCAACCGGGACAGGGGCCCTATGGCTACACCTTC
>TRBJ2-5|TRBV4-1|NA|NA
CASSQFGTGEWETQYF
TGCGCCAGCAGCCAATTTGGTACGGGGGAGTGGGAGACCCAGTACTTC
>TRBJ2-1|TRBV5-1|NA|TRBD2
CASSLELAGVYVNEQFF
TGCGCCAGCAGCTTGGAACTAGCGGGAGTTTATGTGAATGAGCAGTTCTTC
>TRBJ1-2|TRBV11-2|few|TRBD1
CASSARGTGSGGYTF
TGTGCCAGCAGCGCCCGGGGGACAGGGAGTGGGGGCTACACCTTC
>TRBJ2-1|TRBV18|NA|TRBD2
CASSPLPTGGGSSYNEQFF
TGTGCCAGCTCACCACTCCCGACTGGCGGGGGGAGCTCCTACAATGAGCAGTTCTTC
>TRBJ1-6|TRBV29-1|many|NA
CSVAEGWGSPLHF
TGCAGCGTTGCCGAGGGCTGGGGATCACCCCTCCACTTT
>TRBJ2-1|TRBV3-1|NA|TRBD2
CASSRVSGLAVYNEQFF
TGTGCCAGCAGCCGAGTTTCGGGACTAGCGGTCTACAATGAGCAGTTCTTC
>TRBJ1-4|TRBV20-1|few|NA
CSGASSGEKLFF
TGCAGTGGTGCGTCGTCAGGTGAAAAACTGTTTTTT
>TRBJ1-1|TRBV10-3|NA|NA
CAITGGEVTEAFF
TGTGCCATCACTGGGGGGGAGGTCACTGAAGCTTTCTTT
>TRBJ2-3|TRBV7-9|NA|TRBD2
CASSYTSGNTDTQYF
TGTGCCAGCAGCTACACTAGCGGAAACACAGATACGCAGTATTTT
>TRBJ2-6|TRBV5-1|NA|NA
CASSLGGPPGANVLTF
TGCGCCAGCAGCTTGGGAGGACCCCCTGGGGCCAACGTCCTGACTTTC
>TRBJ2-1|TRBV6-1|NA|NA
CASSESQGSYNEQFF
TGTGCCAGCAGTGAAAGCCAGGGATCCTACAATGAGCAGTTCTTC
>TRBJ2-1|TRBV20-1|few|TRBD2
CSAQKSSVAGGSSYNEQFF
TGCAGTGCTCAGAAGTCCAGTGTAGCGGGGGGCTCTTCCTACAATGAGCAGTTCTTC
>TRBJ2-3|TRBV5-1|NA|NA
CASSSTLRGLRADTQYF
TGCGCCAGCAGCTCCACGTTGAGGGGACTTAGGGCGGATACGCAGTATTTT
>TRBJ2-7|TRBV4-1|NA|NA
CACSHGQSLSGEQYF
TGCGCCTGCAGCCATGGACAGTCCCTTTCGGGGGAGCAGTACTTC
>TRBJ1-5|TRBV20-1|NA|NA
CSARLDGYSNQPQHF
TGCAGTGCTAGACTGGACGGCTATAGCAATCAGCCCCAGCATTTT
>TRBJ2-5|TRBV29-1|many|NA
CSVVGEQETQYF
TGCAGCGTTGTGGGGGAGCAAGAGACCCAGTACTTC
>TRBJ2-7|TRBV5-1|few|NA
CASSFTWTAYEQYF
TGCGCCAGCAGCTTTACTTGGACAGCCTACGAGCAGTACTTC
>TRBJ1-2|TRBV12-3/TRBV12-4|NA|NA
CASSFSVGRYGYTF
TGTGCCAGCAGTTTCTCAGTTGGCAGATATGGCTACACCTTC
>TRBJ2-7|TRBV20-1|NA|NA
CRASPALRQYF
TGCAGGGCTAGTCCAGCGCTTCGGCAGTACTTC
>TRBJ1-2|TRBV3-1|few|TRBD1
CASSQGGQRMNYGGYTF
TGTGCCAGCAGCCAGGGGGGACAGAGGATGAACTATGGTGGCTACACCTTC
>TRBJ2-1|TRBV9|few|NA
CASSRLGATLDEQFF
TGTGCCAGCAGTCGTTTGGGGGCTACTTTAGATGAGCAGTTCTTC
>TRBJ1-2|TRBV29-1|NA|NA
CSVEGAVLGYGCTF
TGCAGCGTTGAAGGGGCAGTCCTGGGCTATGGCTGCACCTTC
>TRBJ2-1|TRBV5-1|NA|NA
CASSLGLAAYYNEQFF
TGCGCCAGCAGCTTGGGGCTCGCAGCCTACTACAATGAGCAGTTCTTC
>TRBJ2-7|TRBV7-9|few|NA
CASSWDEAYEQYF
TGTGCCAGCAGCTGGGACGAAGCCTACGAGCAGTACTTC
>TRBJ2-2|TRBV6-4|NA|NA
CASSESNTGELFF
TGTGCCAGCAGTGAGTCGAACACCGGGGAGCTGTTTTTT
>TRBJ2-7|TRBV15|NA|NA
CATSRAGYGEAYEQYF
TGTGCCACCAGCAGAGCAGGGTATGGGGAGGCCTACGAGCAGTACTTC
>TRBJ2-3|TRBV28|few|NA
CASRPDLTGTDTQYF
TGTGCCAGCAGACCTGACCTCACGGGTACAGATACGCAGTATTTT
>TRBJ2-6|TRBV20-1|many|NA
CSARVRTSGANVLTF
TGCAGTGCTAGAGTGCGTACCTCTGGGGCCAACGTCCTGACTTTC
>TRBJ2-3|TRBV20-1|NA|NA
CSASPTGDTQYF
TGCAGTGCTAGCCCGACTGGGGATACGCAGTATTTT
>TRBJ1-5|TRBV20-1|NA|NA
CSAVSRLISNQPQHF
TGCAGTGCTGTGTCTAGATTGATTAGCAATCAGCCCCAGCATTTT